The rows below give T cell receptor beta chains drawn from one sample of a study of human T cells and chemical hapten exposure. TCRdb re-called the RACE reads through MiXCR, storing one row per CDR3 protein. The table records about 80,000 distinct CDR3 sequences, around 9.3% of them present only once. Material for sequencing was whole blood. These receptors were obtained from a female donor in good health. Some clones in this sample may be carry-over from other donors' samples. The CDR3 runs from the conserved cysteine through the conserved F or W. Fields, in order: J gene, V gene, D gene, clone size, CDR3 DNA, CDR3 protein. A D gene is named only where the DNA matches it firmly. Where a row states a size, it is once, few, many or the class of an expanded clone; other rows omit it.

>TRBJ2-7|TRBV25-1|TRBD1|many
TGTGCCAGCAGTGAAACAGGGGCAACCTACGAGCAGTACTTC
CASSETGATYEQYF
>TRBJ1-5|TRBV2|-|-
TGTGCCAGCAGTGTCGAGGGTGGAGGCAATCAGCCCCAGCATTTT
CASSVEGGGNQPQHF
>TRBJ1-5|TRBV29-1|-|few
TGCAGCGTTGAGACGGATAGCAATCAGCCCCAGCATTTT
CSVETDSNQPQHF
>TRBJ2-3|TRBV6-1|TRBD1|few
TGTGCCAGCGGTGTACCAGACAGGGCAAATACGCAGTATTTT
CASGVPDRANTQYF
>TRBJ2-7|TRBV20-1|-|-
TGCAGTGCTAGAGGCGAGAAATCCTACGAGCAGTACTTC
CSARGEKSYEQYF
>TRBJ1-5|TRBV20-1|-|many
TGCAGTGCTAGAGATCCGAACCTGGGGCCCATATACAGCAATCAGCCCCAGCATTTT
CSARDPNLGPIYSNQPQHF
>TRBJ1-2|TRBV27|-|many
TGTGCCAGCAGTTCCCGGGACGGCAACTATGGCTACACCTTC
CASSSRDGNYGYTF
>TRBJ1-5|TRBV2|-|many
TGTGCCAGCAGTGAACAAGGAGCGCTCAATCAGCCCCAGCATTTT
CASSEQGALNQPQHF
>TRBJ1-1|TRBV14|-|-
TGTGCCAGCAGCCAGGGGATGAAAGCTTTCTTT
CASSQGMKAFF
>TRBJ2-5|TRBV27|TRBD1|many
TGTGCCAGCAGTTTCTCGGACAGGGGGGAGGAGACCCAGTACTTC
CASSFSDRGEETQYF
>TRBJ1-5|TRBV4-2|-|-
TGTGCCAGCAGCCAATATTTGAATCAGCCCCAGCATTTT
CASSQYLNQPQHF
>TRBJ1-2|TRBV15|-|-
TGTGCCACCAGCAGAGAAGGTGGCTACACCTTC
CATSREGGYTF
>TRBJ1-1|TRBV12-3/TRBV12-4|-|-
TGTGCCAGCAGTATAAAACGCCCATTCGAAGCTTTCTTT
CASSIKRPFEAFF
>TRBJ2-3|TRBV7-2|TRBD2|-
TGTGCCAGCAGCTTAACTAGCGGGGTGGGCACAGATACGCAGTATTTT
CASSLTSGVGTDTQYF
>TRBJ2-7|TRBV7-2|TRBD2|few
TGTGCCAGCAGCTCACCTATAGCGGGGGGTCTATACGAGCAGTACTTC
CASSSPIAGGLYEQYF
>TRBJ1-1|TRBV6-4|-|many
TGTGCCAGCAGTGACTTCCAGAGGGGGACCACTGAAGCTTTCTTT
CASSDFQRGTTEAFF
>TRBJ2-1|TRBV3-2|-|many
TGTGCCAGCAGCCGCGGGACGGACTCCTACAATGAGCAGTTCTTC
CASSRGTDSYNEQFF
>TRBJ2-2|TRBV2|-|once
TGTGCCAGCAGTGAGATGGGGGCCGGGACCGGGGAGCTGTTTTTT
CASSEMGAGTGELFF
>TRBJ1-5|TRBV7-2|-|few
TGTGCCAGCAGCTTAGTCCGTTTCCAAGGCAATCAGCCCCAGCATTTT
CASSLVRFQGNQPQHF
>TRBJ2-3|TRBV20-1|TRBD2|few
TGCAGTGCTAGAGGGACTAGCTCGGCGGATACGCAGTATTTT
CSARGTSSADTQYF
>TRBJ2-1|TRBV20-1|TRBD2|few
TGCAGTGCTACCAAGCGGGGGCCTGCCTACAATGAGCAGTTCTTC
CSATKRGPAYNEQFF
>TRBJ2-1|TRBV20-1|-|few
TGCAGTGCTCGACTGTTTACGTCGTTCAATGAGCAGTTCTTC
CSARLFTSFNEQFF
>TRBJ2-2|TRBV14|-|many
TGTGCCAGCAGCGCAGGGTTTATCAACACCGGGGAGCTGTTTTTT
CASSAGFINTGELFF
>TRBJ2-3|TRBV6-1|-|-
TGTGCCAGCAGTGTAAAGTTTAGCACAGATACGCAGTATTTT
CASSVKFSTDTQYF
>TRBJ1-1|TRBV7-9|-|many
TGTGCCAGCAGCTTAGCAAAAGACAGGAACACTGAAGCTTTCTTT
CASSLAKDRNTEAFF